The entry that follows covers one T cell receptor beta chain sequence. The antigen remains unidentified. This entry comes from a study of beta chain features in type 1 diabetes. About the research overall: Patients were similar to healthy donors in age and gender (as well as in cell yields). Study observations and caveats: It was possible that PCR favored shorter templates, equally so in patients and controls. In all four CD4+ subsets, TCRB CDR3 length was significantly, moderately reduced in type 1 diabetes.

Sequenced material consisted of expressed TCRB transcripts (all of the isolated RNA was reverse transcribed). Several million reads on average were seen across naive, central memory and regulatory T cell samples. Sequencing used immunoSEQ multiplex PCR; TCRdb keeps in-frame clones, though not all of them. The sample shows some 350,000 clones, around 10% of them seen only once. V was pared by 6 bases and J by 9 bases, with 9 bases between. Per germline, CDR1 SGHTA and CDR2 FQGNSA. There are 11 residues in the CDR3. Sorted CD4+ subsets: naive, central memory, regulatory, stem cell-like memory (CD45RO/CCR7/CD25/CD127/CD95/CD27 panel).

The material sequenced was central memory CD4+ T cells from blood. V and J are TRBV7-2 and TRBJ1-5; tentative D call: TRBD1 (5 bases). The TCR sequence derives from a man aged 25-45 years with type 1 diabetes. CDR3: CASRGQGPQHF. In DNA form, the CDR3 reads TGTGCCAGCAGGGGGCAGGGGCCCCAGCATTTT.